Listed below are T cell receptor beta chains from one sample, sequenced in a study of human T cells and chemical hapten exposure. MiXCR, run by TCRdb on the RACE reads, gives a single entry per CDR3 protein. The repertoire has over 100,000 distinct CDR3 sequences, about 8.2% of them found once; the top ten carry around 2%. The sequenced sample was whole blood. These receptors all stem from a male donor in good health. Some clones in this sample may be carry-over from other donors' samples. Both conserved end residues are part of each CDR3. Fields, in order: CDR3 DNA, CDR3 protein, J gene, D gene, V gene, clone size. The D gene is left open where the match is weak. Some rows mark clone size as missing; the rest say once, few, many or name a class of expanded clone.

TGTGCCAGCAGCTTAGAGTCGGAAGGGGCCAGTGGCTACACCTTC,CASSLESEGASGYTF,TRBJ1-2,NA,TRBV7-9,NA
TGTGCCAGCAGCCGCGACAGGGCAGCGTATGGCTACACCTTC,CASSRDRAAYGYTF,TRBJ1-2,TRBD1,TRBV3-1,NA
TGTGCCATCAGCGTACAGGGGGGTGGCTATGGCTACACCTTC,CAISVQGGGYGYTF,TRBJ1-2,TRBD1,TRBV10-3,few
TGTGCCACCAGGGGAGCGGGAGTAAATGAGCAGTTCTTC,CATRGAGVNEQFF,TRBJ2-1,TRBD2,TRBV24-1,many
TGCAGTGCAGACCCCGGGACTAGCGGGAGTGTCGATACGCAGTATTTT,CSADPGTSGSVDTQYF,TRBJ2-3,TRBD2,TRBV20-1,many
TGCGCCAGCAGCTTGGGTCTGGGGGCAGAGACCCAGTACTTC,CASSLGLGAETQYF,TRBJ2-5,NA,TRBV5-1,NA
TGCAGTGCTAAAAGGGGACTAACCACTAACTATGGCTACACCTTC,CSAKRGLTTNYGYTF,TRBJ1-2,NA,TRBV20-1,few
TGTGCCAGCAGTAGAGACAGGGCAGTCGCCCAGTACTTC,CASSRDRAVAQYF,TRBJ2-5,TRBD1,TRBV12-3/TRBV12-4,NA
TGTGCCAGCAGTGGGACTAGCGGGGGGGCCGCGAATACGCAGTATTTT,CASSGTSGGAANTQYF,TRBJ2-3,TRBD2,TRBV7-8,few
TGTGCCAGCAGCCAGCGAACGACAGGGAGAAACATTCAGTACTTC,CASSQRTTGRNIQYF,TRBJ2-4,TRBD1,TRBV7-2,NA
TGTGCCAGCTCAGCCGCCGGGACAGGGGCTAACTATGGCTACACCTTC,CASSAAGTGANYGYTF,TRBJ1-2,TRBD1,TRBV18,few
TGTGCCAGCAGCCAAGTGGGGGGGAACACTGAAGCTTTCTTT,CASSQVGGNTEAFF,TRBJ1-1,NA,TRBV4-2,many
TGTGCCAGCAGTGACAGGGTGTGGAATCAGCCCCAGCATTTT,CASSDRVWNQPQHF,TRBJ1-5,TRBD1,TRBV6-2/TRBV6-3,few
TGCAGTGCTAGAGATCCTACTAGCGGGGGGAACACCGGGGAGCTGTTTTTT,CSARDPTSGGNTGELFF,TRBJ2-2,TRBD2,TRBV20-1,few
TGTGCCAGCAGTTGGACAGGGGAGAGCACTGAAGCTTTCTTT,CASSWTGESTEAFF,TRBJ1-1,TRBD1,TRBV12-3/TRBV12-4,NA
TGCAGCGTTGAGTGGCAGGGGGATACTGAAGCTTTCTTT,CSVEWQGDTEAFF,TRBJ1-1,TRBD1,TRBV29-1,many
TGTGCCAGCAGTTTAGGGAATAACAATGGCTACACCTTC,CASSLGNNNGYTF,TRBJ1-2,NA,TRBV12-3/TRBV12-4,NA
TGTGCCAGCAGTTTATCCCGGACTAGAAAAACCGGGGAGCTGTTTTTT,CASSLSRTRKTGELFF,TRBJ2-2,TRBD2,TRBV27,NA
TGTGCCAGCAGTTATTCCCTGAGCGGGGCCTCCTACAATGAGCAGTTCTTC,CASSYSLSGASYNEQFF,TRBJ2-1,TRBD2,TRBV6-5,NA
TGTGCCAGCACTAATGGACAGGCTAGCACAGATACGCAGTATTTT,CASTNGQASTDTQYF,TRBJ2-3,TRBD1,TRBV28,few
TGTGCCAGCAGTTTATTTCCTAGCGGACAAGAGACCCAGTACTTC,CASSLFPSGQETQYF,TRBJ2-5,TRBD2,TRBV27,many
TGTGCCAGCAGCTTGGGGACTAGCGATGAGCAGTTCTTC,CASSLGTSDEQFF,TRBJ2-1,TRBD2,TRBV5-4,NA
TGTGCCAGCGCTTTCATTGGACAGGGGGCCACTGGGGCCAACGTCCTGACTTTC,CASAFIGQGATGANVLTF,TRBJ2-6,TRBD1,TRBV12-3/TRBV12-4,few
TGTGCCAGCAGTGATTACACTGAAGCTTTCTTT,CASSDYTEAFF,TRBJ1-1,NA,TRBV6-1,many
TGCGCCAGCAGCCAAGAAGGGGGCAGGCCTAGCACAGATACGCAGTATTTT,CASSQEGGRPSTDTQYF,TRBJ2-3,TRBD1,TRBV4-1,many
TGCGCCAGCAGTCCTACCCGGGCGAGCACCGGGGAGCTGTTTTTT,CASSPTRASTGELFF,TRBJ2-2,NA,TRBV5-1,few
TGTGCCACCGCCGCGCAAACTAATGAAAAACTGTTTTTT,CATAAQTNEKLFF,TRBJ1-4,NA,TRBV2,NA
TGTGCCACCAGCAGTGATTCGAACACCGGGGAGCTGTTTTTT,CATSSDSNTGELFF,TRBJ2-2,NA,TRBV15,NA
TGTGCCAGCAGCGACTTACTAGCGGGGGTCTACAATGAGCAGTTCTTC,CASSDLLAGVYNEQFF,TRBJ2-1,TRBD2,TRBV9,NA
TGTGCCAGTAGTATAGGAAACCAGCTCGGTGAAGCTTTCTTT,CASSIGNQLGEAFF,TRBJ1-1,NA,TRBV19,NA
TGTGCCAGCAGTTTATCGGCCAGGGCGTCCTACGAGCAGTACTTC,CASSLSARASYEQYF,TRBJ2-7,NA,TRBV27,NA
TGTGCCAGCAGCTTAAGAGCGGACGGCCTCTACGAGCAGTACTTC,CASSLRADGLYEQYF,TRBJ2-7,NA,TRBV7-8,NA
TGCGCCAGCAGTAATGGGGGGACCACAGATACGCAGTATTTT,CASSNGGTTDTQYF,TRBJ2-3,NA,TRBV5-1,many
TGTGCCAGCAGTCGGGACAGGGGAATTGATCAGCCCCAGCATTTT,CASSRDRGIDQPQHF,TRBJ1-5,TRBD1,TRBV6-1,NA
TGTGCCAGCAGGGCAGGGCTTCAGCCCCAGCATTTT,CASRAGLQPQHF,TRBJ1-5,NA,TRBV2,few
TGCGCCAGCAGTGGGACAGGGGAAGACGAGCAGTACTTC,CASSGTGEDEQYF,TRBJ2-7,TRBD1,TRBV10-1,few
TGTGCCAGCAGCTCGCGGGGGACCGCCTACAATGAGCAGTTCTTC,CASSSRGTAYNEQFF,TRBJ2-1,TRBD2,TRBV6-2/TRBV6-3,few
TGCAGTGCGGCGTCGGGCGATAGAGTTGTCTCCTACGAGCAGTACTTC,CSAASGDRVVSYEQYF,TRBJ2-7,NA,TRBV20-1,few
TGTGCCAGCAGCGCGGGACAGCGCACAGATACGCAGTATTTT,CASSAGQRTDTQYF,TRBJ2-3,TRBD1,TRBV9,few
TGTGCCAGCAGTTTGGGTGTATTGGGGGGGGACTATGGCTACACCTTC,CASSLGVLGGDYGYTF,TRBJ1-2,NA,TRBV12-3/TRBV12-4,few
TGTGCCAGTTCTGGGTCGTGGGGCAATGAGCAGTTCTTC,CASSGSWGNEQFF,TRBJ2-1,NA,TRBV6-4,NA
TGTGCCAGCAGTTACTCCAGCGGGGCCATAGGATACGAGCAGTACTTC,CASSYSSGAIGYEQYF,TRBJ2-7,TRBD2,TRBV6-2/TRBV6-3,few
TGCGCCTCAGCGTTGGCAGGGGGCTACACTGAAGCTTTCTTT,CASALAGGYTEAFF,TRBJ1-1,TRBD1,TRBV5-1,many
TGTGCCAGCAGTCCCACCCCGGGACAGGGGTCCCTGGCTTTCTTT,CASSPTPGQGSLAFF,TRBJ1-1,TRBD1,TRBV6-5,few
TGTGCCAGCCTGGTGGGGGGCGCGAACACCGGGGAGCTGTTTTTT,CASLVGGANTGELFF,TRBJ2-2,NA,TRBV28,few
TGTGCCAGCAGTGACGACAGATCTGGGGCCAACGTCCTGACTTTC,CASSDDRSGANVLTF,TRBJ2-6,NA,TRBV6-4,many
TGTGCCAGCAGCTCGGACCAAGAGACCCAGTACTTC,CASSSDQETQYF,TRBJ2-5,NA,TRBV7-9,few
TGTGCCAGCCAATTGGGTGTCAGCATGAACACTGAAGCTTTCTTT,CASQLGVSMNTEAFF,TRBJ1-1,NA,TRBV2,many
TGCGCCAGCAGCCCCGGGACAGGGACGGAAGAGACCCAGTACTTC,CASSPGTGTEETQYF,TRBJ2-5,TRBD1,TRBV5-1,NA
TGTGCCAGCAGTTTAAGACAGGTCGAGCAGTACTTC,CASSLRQVEQYF,TRBJ2-7,NA,TRBV12-3/TRBV12-4,NA
TGTGCCAGCAGCCCGGCAGGGGAGGACGAGCAGTACTTC,CASSPAGEDEQYF,TRBJ2-7,NA,TRBV9,NA
TGCAGTGCGGAGGACAGGTCTAACACCTACGAGCAGTACTTC,CSAEDRSNTYEQYF,TRBJ2-7,TRBD1,TRBV20-1,few
TGCGCCAGCAGCTTGGCCATTGTTAGCGGGGTCACAGATACGCAGTATTTT,CASSLAIVSGVTDTQYF,TRBJ2-3,TRBD2,TRBV5-1,NA
TGCAGCGTTGACCGCAGGGGGCTCGCTGAAGCTTTCTTT,CSVDRRGLAEAFF,TRBJ1-1,TRBD1,TRBV29-1,NA
TGTGCCAGCAGTTTAGTTGAACCTGGTGGTGAGCAGTTCTTC,CASSLVEPGGEQFF,TRBJ2-1,NA,TRBV12-3/TRBV12-4,NA